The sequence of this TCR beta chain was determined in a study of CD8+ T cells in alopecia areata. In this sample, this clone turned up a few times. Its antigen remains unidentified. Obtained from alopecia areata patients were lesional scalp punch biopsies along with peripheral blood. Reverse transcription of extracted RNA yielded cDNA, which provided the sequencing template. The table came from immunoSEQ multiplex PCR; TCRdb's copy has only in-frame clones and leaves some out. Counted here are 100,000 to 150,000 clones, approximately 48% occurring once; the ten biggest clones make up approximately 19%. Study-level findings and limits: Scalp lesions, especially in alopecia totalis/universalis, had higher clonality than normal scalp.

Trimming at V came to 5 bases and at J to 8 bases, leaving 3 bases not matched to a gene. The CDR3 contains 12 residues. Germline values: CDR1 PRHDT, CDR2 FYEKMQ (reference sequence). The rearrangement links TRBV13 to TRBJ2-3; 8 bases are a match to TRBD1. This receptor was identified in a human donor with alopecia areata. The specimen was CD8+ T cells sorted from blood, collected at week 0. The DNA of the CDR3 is TGTGCCAGCAGCCAGGGGGCAGTTACGCAGTATTTT. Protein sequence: CASSQGAVTQYF.